The 24 T cell receptor beta chains presented below share a single source sample, sequenced in a study of T cells after yellow fever vaccination. TCRdb reanalysed the 5' RACE reads using MiXCR and keeps one entry per CDR3 protein. The table has roughly 94,000 distinct CDR3 sequences, around 9.8% seen once; the top ten hold roughly 15%. The material was CD8+ T cells not binding an NS4B(214-222) dextramer, sorted from PBMCs, obtained approximately 15 days after the first yellow fever vaccination. These receptors originate from a man aged 18 to 30 who received the YFV17D yellow fever vaccine.

The gene calls are TRBV4-1 and TRBJ1-3; unclear D gene. This CDR3 has 15 amino acids. V was clipped by 1 base and J by 0 bases, with 7 bases between them. From germline, CDR1 is MGHRA and CDR2 YSYEKL. The CDR3 loop reads CASSQGGSSGNTIYF. The CDR3 DNA reads as TGCGCCAGCAGCCAAGGTGGTAGCTCTGGAAACACCATATATTTT.

The rearrangement links TRBV6-5 to TRBJ2-2; 7 positions match TRBD1. J was trimmed by 6 bases and V by 0 bases; bases with no gene match: 4. CDR1 is MNHEY, CDR2 SVGAGI, per germline. This CDR3 has 15 amino acids. The CDR3 here is CASSYSTGDPGELFF. The CDR3 bases are TGTGCCAGCAGTTACTCCACAGGGGATCCCGGGGAGCTGTTTTTT.

The chain combines TRBV6-1 with TRBJ1-5; TRBD1 matches 7 bases. With 6 bases clipped from V and 1 base from J, the junction kept 6 bases outside the gene matches. This CDR3 has 15 residues. CDR1 is MNHNS and CDR2 is SASEGT in the germline V gene. The CDR3 is CASRPQGGSNQPQHF. The CDR3 DNA sequence: TGTGCCAGCAGGCCTCAGGGGGGCAGCAATCAGCCCCAGCATTTT.

This clonotype was picked up a small number of times. The rearrangement links TRBV7-6 to TRBJ1-1, with 10 bases identical to TRBD1. The J segment lost 5 bases and the V segment lost 6 bases, leaving 9 bases of the junction unmatched. Germline V gene sequence: CDR1 SGHVS, CDR2 FNYEAQ. This CDR3 region has 15 residues. The CDR3 loop reads CASSQGQGGRTEAFF. The CDR3, as DNA: TGTGCCAGCAGTCAAGGACAGGGGGGCAGGACTGAAGCTTTCTTT.

This clonotype appeared many times. The J gene is TRBJ1-4, the V gene TRBV5-1, with D unclear. The CDR3 spans 15 residues. Trimming cost V 1 base and J 5 bases, with 12 bases left between them. The V gene's germline CDR1 is SGHRS and CDR2 YFSETQ. CDR3 residues: CASSLRAASNEKLFF. The CDR3 DNA sequence: TGCGCCAGCAGCTTGCGGGCAGCTAGCAATGAAAAACTGTTTTTT.

V and J are TRBV7-2 and TRBJ2-3; 13 nucleotides agree with TRBD2. J lost 4 bases, V lost 6 bases, and 10 bases had no gene match. This CDR3 is 17 amino acids long. Germline assignment: CDR1 SGHTA and CDR2 FQGNSA. The CDR3, as DNA: TGTGCCAGCAGTTCACTAGCGGGGGGGCAGAGCTCAGATACGCAGTATTTT. As protein: CASSSLAGGQSSDTQYF.

This clonotype appeared many times. The chain carries TRBV7-6 and TRBJ2-3; D may be TRBD1 (5 bases). The V gene's germline CDR1 is SGHVS and CDR2 FNYEAQ. Trimming shortened V by 1 base and J by 4 bases, and 12 bases separated the two germline ends. This CDR3 has 15 residues. Here the CDR3 DNA reads TGTGCCAGCAGCTTAGGACAGTTCACATCAGATACGCAGTATTTT. Translated, it gives CASSLGQFTSDTQYF.

There are a few counts of this clonotype. The rearrangement uses TRBV19 and TRBJ2-3; possible D gene TRBD2, 5 bases. The CDR3 is 15 residues long. The V end lost 7 bases, the J end lost 3 bases, and 17 bases lay between the germline ends. The germline CDR1 and CDR2 sequences are LNHDA and SQIVND (reference sequence). CDR3 region: CASMRTLGGTDTQYF. The CDR3 region has the DNA TGTGCCAGTATGAGGACGCTAGGAGGTACAGATACGCAGTATTTT.

The chain links TRBV7-3 to TRBJ1-1, with unresolved D. Germline V lookup: CDR1 SGHTA, CDR2 FQGTGA. The V end lost 5 bases, the J end lost 7 bases, and 17 bases lay between the germline ends. This CDR3 comprises 14 residues. DNA of the CDR3: TGTGCCAGCAGCCCACTTGTGGGTATAGGTGAAGCTTTCTTT. Translating gives CASSPLVGIGEAFF.

The chain employs TRBV12-3 or TRBV12-4 and TRBJ1-1; D might be TRBD1 (6 bases). The CDR3 is 12 residues long. V lost 6 bases, J lost 7 bases, and 12 bases lay in between. CDR3: CASRRGGVEAFF. DNA of the CDR3: TGTGCCAGCAGGAGGGGGGGTGTTGAAGCTTTCTTT.

V usage is TRBV7-8 and J usage is TRBJ2-1; D remains ambiguous. V shed 5 bases and J shed 3 bases, with 17 bases lying between them. The CDR3 runs to 16 residues. From germline, CDR1 is SGHVS and CDR2 FQNEAQ. DNA of the CDR3: TGTGCCAGCAGCCCGAGACCACTTGATGTCTACAATGAGCAGTTCTTC. Protein product: CASSPRPLDVYNEQFF.

The chain links TRBV25-1 to TRBJ2-3, with D hard to call. Germline V gene lookup returns CDR1 MGHDK and CDR2 SYGVNS. CDR3 length: 15 amino acids. Trimming removed 4 bases from V and 2 bases from J, with 13 bases in between. In nucleotides, the CDR3 is TGTGCCAGCAGTGCGGACCCAAGAACCACAGATACGCAGTATTTT. Translated, it gives CASSADPRTTDTQYF.

The chain combines TRBV13 with TRBJ2-3, with TRBD1 matching over 8 bases. CDR3 size: 13 residues. Trimming at V came to 11 bases and at J to 1 base, leaving 5 bases not matched to a gene. The germline V gene encodes CDR1 PRHDT and CDR2 FYEKMQ (reference sequence). This CDR3 is CAGEDRGTDTQYF. The CDR3 DNA sequence: TGTGCCGGGGAGGACAGGGGCACAGATACGCAGTATTTT. The whole variable domain, remainder taken from reference TRBV13 and TRBJ2-3, is AAGVIQSPRHLIKEKRETATLKCYPIPRHDTVYWYQQGPGQDPQFLISFYEKMQSDKGSIPDRFSAQQFSDYHSELNMSSLELGDSALYFCAGEDRGTDTQYFGPGTRLTVL.

This clonotype was observed at least ten times. The chain employs TRBV4-1 and TRBJ2-5; D unresolved. Per the germline V gene, CDR1 is MGHRA and CDR2 is YSYEKL. This CDR3 has 13 residues. V lost 0 bases and J 1 base, leaving 3 bases between the germline ends. Here the CDR3 DNA reads TGCGCCAGCAGCCAAGACAGCCAAGAGACCCAGTACTTC. Translating gives CASSQDSQETQYF.

This clonotype showed up just a few times. The gene calls are TRBV20-1 and TRBJ2-1; the D is unclear. The CDR3 length is 14 residues. Trimming stripped 6 bases from V and 0 bases from J, with 12 bases between. Germline CDR1 DFQATT, CDR2 SNEGSKA (reference sequence). DNA of the CDR3: TGCAGTGCGACTTCCGGTAACTCCTACAATGAGCAGTTCTTC. The encoded protein is CSATSGNSYNEQFF.

The V call is TRBV4-2, the J call TRBJ2-5, with 7 nucleotides matching TRBD1. The CDR3 covers 16 residues. With V trimmed by 3 bases and J by 5 bases, 12 bases remained unmatched. Germline V gene data show CDR1 as LGHNA and CDR2 as YNFKEQ. This CDR3 reads CASSQDNRGPDETQYF. The CDR3 nucleotides are TGTGCCAGCAGCCAGGATAACAGGGGACCGGATGAGACCCAGTACTTC.

The CDR3 here is CSARDLSSGVPFGQFF. CDR3 sequence (DNA): TGCAGTGCTAGAGATCTGTCCAGCGGGGTTCCCTTCGGGCAGTTCTTC. This chain uses TRBV20-1 with TRBJ2-1, with 7 positions matching TRBD2. CDR1 DFQATT and CDR2 SNEGSKA come from the germline V gene (reference sequence). This CDR3 comprises 16 residues. The J segment lost 12 bases and the V segment lost 0 bases, leaving 17 bases of the junction unmatched.

The chain couples TRBV5-1 to TRBJ2-1; 7 nucleotides agree with TRBD2. This CDR3 is 15 amino acids long. CDR1 and CDR2 from the germline V gene are SGHRS and YFSETQ. V was clipped by 4 bases and J by 1 base; unmatched bases: 5. For the CDR3, the DNA is TGCGCCAGCAGCCCCGGGGGGTGGTCCTACAATGAGCAGTTCTTC. This codes for CASSPGGWSYNEQFF. Based on the CDR3 plus reference TRBV5-1 and TRBJ2-1, the full variable domain is KAGVTQTPRYLIKTRGQQVTLSCSPISGHRSVSWYQQTPGQGLQFLFEYFSETQRNKGNFPGRFSGRQFSNSRSEMNVSTLELGDSALYLCASSPGGWSYNEQFFGPGTRLTVL.

The chain couples TRBV4-2 to TRBJ1-1, with 7 bases fitting TRBD1. The CDR3 is 17 residues long. Per the germline V gene, CDR1 is LGHNA and CDR2 is YNFKEQ. V gave up 2 bases and J gave up 2 bases; unmatched junction bases: 11. The CDR3 region has the DNA TGTGCCAGCAGCCAACTCACAGGGGACTGGGGAAACACTGAAGCTTTCTTT. Protein sequence: CASSQLTGDWGNTEAFF.

The chain uses TRBV2 and TRBJ2-1; the D gene could be TRBD1 or TRBD2 (5 bases each). Germline V gene data show CDR1 as SNHLY and CDR2 as FYNNEI. The CDR3 sequence is 15 residues long. The germline V and J ends were trimmed by 8 bases and 8 bases, with 22 bases remaining between them. DNA for the CDR3: TGTGCCAGCCAATCGGGACCGCCGAGGCGAGATGAGCAGTTCTTC. Translating gives CASQSGPPRRDEQFF.

The CDR3 reads CASSQDRVGGQPQHF. CDR3 DNA sequence: TGCGCCAGCAGCCAAGATAGAGTTGGGGGTCAGCCCCAGCATTTT. The gene calls are TRBV4-1 and TRBJ1-5, with D possibly TRBD1 on 5 matching bases. This CDR3 spans 15 amino acids. The V end lost 0 bases, the J end lost 6 bases, and 12 bases lay between the germline ends. Germline CDR1 MGHRA, CDR2 YSYEKL.

This clonotype has only a few counts. The chain recombines TRBV12-3 or TRBV12-4 with TRBJ1-1; possibly TRBD1 for D (5 bases). The germline V and J ends were trimmed by 6 bases and 5 bases, with 19 bases remaining between them. The CDR3 is 15 residues long. CDR3 region: CASRPKGREGTEAFF. DNA of the CDR3: TGTGCCAGCAGGCCCAAAGGCCGGGAGGGGACTGAAGCTTTCTTT.

Concerning this clonotype itself: A read error may be the cause here, since a much bigger clone is one base away. The chain joins TRBV12-3 or TRBV12-4 to TRBJ1-5; maybe TRBD1 (5 bases). The CDR3 has 13 amino acids. CDR3: CTSSLYRGQPQHF. In DNA, the CDR3 is TGTACCAGCAGTTTATATCGGGGGCAGCCCCAGCATTTT.

The V and J genes are TRBV27 and TRBJ2-5; 7 positions agree with TRBD2. The CDR3 runs 12 residues. V shed 11 bases and J 4 bases; nucleotides not matched to a gene: 7. Germline-derived CDR1 and CDR2 are MNHEY and SMNVEV (reference sequence). The CDR3 nucleotides read TGTGCCTCCCGGGGAGGGCCAGAGACCCAGTACTTC. Its translation: CASRGGPETQYF.